The subject of this entry is one T cell receptor beta chain. What it binds is unknown. CDR3 length: 17 amino acids. This sample was taken from a study of cytomegalovirus exposure and HLA in healthy donors. Study-wide context: The study placed approximately 80% of its approximately 400 genotyped donors in the Caucasian-associated ancestry cluster. Overall study findings and caveats: In an earlier analysis, most TCR beta V segments were productive about 87% or about 30% of the time. The number of N-insertions in an Asian-associated ancestry cluster was reportedly below the approximately 600-donor mean in a later analysis.

60 Vbeta and 13 Jbeta primers were used in PCR. TCRdb keeps only in-frame clones here, not all; method: immunoSEQ multiplex PCR. The sample has roughly 120,000 clones; around 77% are singletons. The V and J genes are TRBV12-1 and TRBJ2-5; TRBD2 reflects the table's D call only, with no check against the DNA. TRBV12-1 represents a pseudogene. Sequencing input: PBMCs. The TCR originated in a human donor in good health. CDR3 nucleotides: TGTGCCAGCAGCCCCCCACGGGCTAGCGGGAGAAAAGAGACCCAGTACTTC. It yields the protein CASSPPRASGRKETQYF.